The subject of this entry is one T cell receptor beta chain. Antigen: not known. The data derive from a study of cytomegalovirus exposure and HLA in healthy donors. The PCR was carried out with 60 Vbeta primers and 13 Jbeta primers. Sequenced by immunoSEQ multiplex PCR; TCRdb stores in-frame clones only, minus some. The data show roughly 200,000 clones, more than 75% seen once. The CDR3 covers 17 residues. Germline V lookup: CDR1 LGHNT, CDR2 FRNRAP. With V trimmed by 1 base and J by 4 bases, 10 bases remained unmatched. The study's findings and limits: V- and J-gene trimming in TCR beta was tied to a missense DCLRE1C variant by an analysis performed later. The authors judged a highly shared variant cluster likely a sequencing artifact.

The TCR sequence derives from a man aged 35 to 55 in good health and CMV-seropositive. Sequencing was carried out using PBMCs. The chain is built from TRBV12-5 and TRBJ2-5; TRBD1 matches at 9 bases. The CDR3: CASGLGTGGVIGETQYF. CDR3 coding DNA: TGTGCTAGTGGTTTGGGAACAGGGGGCGTAATAGGAGAGACCCAGTACTTC.